Below, 14 T cell receptor beta chains from the same sample are listed, as sequenced in a study of Graves' ophthalmopathy and Graves' hyperthyroidism. The authors amplified TCR beta CDR3 regions, and they did so from RNA transcripts for repertoire sequencing. HTBI primers served in a first-round RT-PCR, which a second-round multiplex PCR followed. TCRdb fed the multiplex PCR reads into MiXCR, producing one record per CDR3 protein. The data contain about 210,000 distinct CDR3 sequences, 25% to 30% of them singletons. Source material: peripheral blood. The receptors derive from a man aged 50 or older with Graves' ophthalmopathy.

The chain uses TRBV7-9 and TRBJ1-2; the D gene is possibly TRBD1 (5 bases). From germline, CDR1 is SEHNR and CDR2 FQNEAQ (reference sequence). Trimming left V 1 base short and J 10 bases short, with 13 bases between. The CDR3 sequence is 13 residues long. DNA of the CDR3: TGTGCCAGCAGCTTAGTTGCAGGGAGGTACTACACCTTC. Translating gives CASSLVAGRYYTF. Supplemented by reference TRBV7-9 and TRBJ1-2, the full variable domain reads DTGVSQNPRHKITKRGQNVTFRCDPISEHNRLYWYRQTLGQGPEFLTYFQNEAQLEKSRLLSDRFSAERPKGSFSTLEIQRTEQGDSAMYLCASSLVAGRYYTFGSGTRLTVV.

V and J are TRBV24-1 and TRBJ1-1; 7 nucleotides agree with TRBD1. The germline CDR1 and CDR2 sequences are KGHDR and SFDVKD. The trim removed 2 bases at V and 6 bases at J, leaving 5 bases unmatched. The CDR3 loop spans 14 amino acids. In nucleotides, the CDR3 is TGTGCCACCAGTGATTCGAGGGGGCGGCCTGAAGCTTTCTTT. It is translated as CATSDSRGRPEAFF.

This clonotype was picked up many times. The chain is built from TRBV28 and TRBJ1-1; no clear D gene. The V and J ends lost 3 bases and 4 bases respectively, with 9 bases between them. Germline assignment: CDR1 MDHEN and CDR2 SYDVKM. This CDR3 spans 13 amino acids. The CDR3 DNA is TGTGCCAGCAGTTTTGGGGATATCACTGAAGCTTTCTTT. This sequence encodes CASSFGDITEAFF.

At least ten counts were recorded for this clonotype. The chain links TRBV12-5 to TRBJ2-2; possibly TRBD1 for D (6 bases). Germline-derived CDR1 and CDR2 are LGHNT and FRNRAP. CDR3 length: 15 amino acids. The germline V and J ends were trimmed by 6 bases and 0 bases, with 11 bases remaining between them. CDR3 in DNA: TGTGCTAGTGGCTGGGGGCCGTCGAACACCGGGGAGCTGTTTTTT. It codes for CASGWGPSNTGELFF. The entire variable domain, with the rest obtained from reference TRBV12-5 and TRBJ2-2, is as follows: DARVTQTPRHKVTEMGQEVTMRCQPILGHNTVFWYRQTMMQGLELLAYFRNRAPLDDSGMPKDRFSAEMPDATLATLKIQPSEPRDSAVYFCASGWGPSNTGELFFGEGSRLTVL.

In this sample, this clonotype turned up many times. This chain uses TRBV19 with TRBJ2-2; the D is unclear. Looked up from germline, CDR1 is LNHDA and CDR2 is SQIVND (reference sequence). This CDR3 contains 15 residues. The germline V and J ends were trimmed by 10 bases and 1 base, with 16 bases remaining between them. Written as DNA, the CDR3 is TGTGCCACCCACGCACGGCGTGGGAACACCGGGGAGCTGTTTTTT. It codes for CATHARRGNTGELFF. The full variable domain, completed using reference TRBV19 and TRBJ2-2, is DGGITQSPKYLFRKEGQNVTLSCEQNLNHDAMYWYRQDPGQGLRLIYYSQIVNDFQKGDIAEGYSVSREKKESFPLTVTSAQKNPTAFYLCATHARRGNTGELFFGEGSRLTVL.

Many counts were recorded for this clonotype. The rearrangement joins TRBV6-5 to TRBJ2-3; tentative D call: TRBD1 (6 bases). CDR3 length equals 12 residues. CDR1 is MNHEY and CDR2 is SVGAGI in the germline V gene. Trimming stripped 8 bases from V and 5 bases from J, with 11 bases between. CDR3 sequence (DNA): TGTGCCAGCGGCCACAGGGAAGATACGCAGTATTTT. This codes for CASGHREDTQYF.

This clonotype has ten or more counts. V and J are TRBV29-1 and TRBJ2-7; D remains ambiguous. Germline CDR1 and CDR2: SQVTM and ANQGSEA. The CDR3 is 13 amino acids. The V end was cut by 5 bases, the J end by 9 bases, with 20 bases between. The CDR3 loop is CSVRYKSLPGQYF. The CDR3 DNA follows: TGCAGCGTTCGATACAAGAGCCTCCCTGGGCAGTACTTC.

This clonotype was observed at least ten times. The rearrangement joins TRBV5-1 to TRBJ2-2; 10 bases are a match to TRBD2. CDR1 is SGHRS and CDR2 is YFSETQ in the germline V gene. With 1 base clipped from V and 7 bases from J, the junction kept 1 base outside the gene matches. This CDR3 region has 14 residues. The CDR3 nucleotides are TGCGCCAGCAGCTTGCCTAGCGGGAGCGGGGAGCTGTTTTTT. Translation: CASSLPSGSGELFF.

This clonotype was observed at least ten times. The genes are TRBV5-1 and TRBJ2-5; D remains ambiguous. The germline V and J ends were trimmed by 6 bases and 2 bases, with 8 bases remaining between them. This CDR3 spans 12 amino acids. Germline V gives CDR1 SGHRS, CDR2 YFSETQ. CDR3: CASIPLQETQYF. The CDR3 nucleotides read TGCGCCAGCATCCCTCTACAAGAGACCCAGTACTTC.

This clonotype was recorded at least ten times. This chain uses TRBV6-1 with TRBJ1-5; D may be TRBD1 (6 bases). Germline lookup yields CDR1 MNHNS and CDR2 SASEGT. The CDR3 sequence is 14 residues long. V was trimmed by 1 base and J by 6 bases, leaving 10 bases between them. The chain's CDR3 is CASSEVQGGQPQHF. The CDR3 bases are TGTGCCAGCAGTGAAGTACAGGGAGGTCAGCCCCAGCATTTT.

The sample holds many counts of this clonotype. The rearrangement uses TRBV12-3 or TRBV12-4 and TRBJ2-2, with 7 bases identical to TRBD1. V trimming: 6 bases; J trimming: 2 bases; junction bases outside the gene matches: 3. CDR3 length: 14 amino acids. The CDR3 loop reads CASSTGDNTGELFF. CDR3 coding DNA: TGTGCCAGCAGCACAGGGGATAACACCGGGGAGCTGTTTTTT.

The chain employs TRBV7-8 and TRBJ2-7; D is ambiguous. Trimming removed 1 base at V and 4 bases at J, with 11 bases between. CDR1 and CDR2 (germline): SGHVS, FQNEAQ. CDR3 length: 14 residues. The CDR3 spells CASSLVKGSYEQYF. The CDR3 region has the DNA TGTGCCAGCAGCTTAGTCAAAGGGTCGTACGAGCAGTACTTC.

This clonotype came up many times. The V and J genes are TRBV19 and TRBJ2-6; the D call may be TRBD1 or TRBD2 (6 bases each). The CDR3 loop spans 17 amino acids. The germline V gene has CDR1 LNHDA and CDR2 SQIVND (reference sequence). The V and J ends lost 5 bases and 0 bases respectively, with 14 bases between them. Written as DNA, the CDR3 is TGTGCCAGTAGTTTACAGGGAGGTTCCTCTGGGGCCAACGTCCTGACTTTC. It translates to CASSLQGGSSGANVLTF.

This chain uses TRBV6-1 with TRBJ1-3; tentative D call: TRBD1 (5 bases). Trimming took off 6 bases at V and 0 bases at J, with 12 bases between the two ends. Germline CDR1 reads MNHNS; CDR2 reads SASEGT. The CDR3 covers 15 residues. The CDR3 coding sequence is TGTGCCAGCAGCCAGGGCGGCATCTCTGGAAACACCATATATTTT. Translation: CASSQGGISGNTIYF.